This passage covers 24 T cell receptor beta chains from one sample sequenced in a study of control samples from healthy donors and cancer patients. Sequenced by immunoSEQ multiplex PCR; TCRdb stores in-frame clones only, minus some. The sample shows around 170,000 clones, 80% to 90% of them seen only once. The specimen sequenced was blood. The receptors stem from a woman aged 25 to 39 in good health.

This clone was recorded once. The chain uses TRBV4-1 and TRBJ2-1, with 9 bases matching TRBD1. The V gene end was trimmed by 4 bases and the J gene end by 6 bases; junction bases not matched to a gene: 10. Germline V CDR1 and CDR2: MGHRA, YSYEKL. The CDR3 has 16 residues. CDR3 nucleotide sequence: TGCGCCAGCAGCCCCACGCCGGGACAGGGTCCCAATGAGCAGTTCTTC. Amino acids: CASSPTPGQGPNEQFF.

The chain couples TRBV24-1 to TRBJ2-5, with D perhaps matching TRBD1 (6 bases). This CDR3 comprises 15 residues. Per the germline V gene, CDR1 is KGHDR and CDR2 is SFDVKD. With 5 bases removed from V and 5 bases from J, the gap between germline ends came to 17 bases. CDR3 in DNA: TGTGCCACCAGTGTTTCCAGGGGTGGTTGGGAGACCCAGTACTTC. This codes for CATSVSRGGWETQYF.

The V gene is TRBV11-2, the J gene TRBJ1-2; D remains ambiguous. V was clipped by 2 bases and J by 3 bases, with 4 bases between them. There are 12 residues in the CDR3. Germline assignment: CDR1 SGHAT and CDR2 FQNNGV. The CDR3 here is CASSLSYYGYTF. CDR3 bases: TGTGCCAGCAGCTTATCCTACTATGGCTACACCTTC. The full variable domain, rest sourced from reference TRBV11-2 and TRBJ1-2, is EAGVAQSPRYKIIEKRQSVAFWCNPISGHATLYWYQQILGQGPKLLIQFQNNGVVDDSQLPKDRFSAERLKGVDSTLKIQPAKLEDSAVYLCASSLSYYGYTFGSGTRLTVV.

The sample holds one count of this clone. The chain employs TRBV12-3 or TRBV12-4 and TRBJ1-3; D is undetermined. Trimming removed 3 bases from V and 4 bases from J, with 4 bases in between. The CDR3 loop spans 12 amino acids. CDR3 in DNA: TGTGCCAGCAGTTTCGGCGGAAACACCATATATTTT. Protein product: CASSFGGNTIYF.

The chain joins TRBV5-4 to TRBJ2-5, with D possibly TRBD2 on 5 matching bases. V lost 4 bases to trimming and J lost 7 bases, with 20 bases between them. The CDR3 runs to 15 residues. CDR1 SGHNT and CDR2 YYREEE come from the germline V gene (reference sequence). The CDR3 nucleotides are TGTGCCAGCAGCCAGGATGGGAGCACATTGGGGACCCAGTACTTC. Translation: CASSQDGSTLGTQYF.

This clone was seen at least ten times. The chain links TRBV19 to TRBJ1-5; D call uncertain. The CDR3 spans 14 residues. Germline CDR1 is LNHDA and CDR2 is SQIVND (reference sequence). V lost 7 bases, J lost 0 bases, and 10 bases lay in between. The CDR3 DNA reads as TGTGCCAGTAAGACAACTTATAGCAATCAGCCCCAGCATTTT. It translates to CASKTTYSNQPQHF. The full variable domain, with the rest looked up from reference TRBV19 and TRBJ1-5, is DGGITQSPKYLFRKEGQNVTLSCEQNLNHDAMYWYRQDPGQGLRLIYYSQIVNDFQKGDIAEGYSVSREKKESFPLTVTSAQKNPTAFYLCASKTTYSNQPQHFGDGTRLSIL.

This rearrangement joins TRBV5-5 to TRBJ1-2, with 10 bases that match TRBD1. CDR1 SGHKS and CDR2 YYEKEE come from the germline V gene (reference sequence). This CDR3 is built from 13 residues. V gave up 5 bases and J gave up 4 bases; unmatched junction bases: 2. CDR3 DNA: TGTGCCAGCAGTCGGGACAGGGGCTATGGCTACACCTTC. Translated: CASSRDRGYGYTF.

This clone was detected many times. The V and J genes are TRBV4-1 and TRBJ1-2; TRBD1 matches 10 bases. This CDR3 spans 16 amino acids. The ends lost 4 bases at V and 6 bases at J; junction bases unmatched: 11. The germline V gene encodes CDR1 MGHRA and CDR2 YSYEKL. DNA for the CDR3: TGCGCCAGCAGCCGGGAGGACAGGGGGTATTTCAATGGCTACACCTTC. Amino acids: CASSREDRGYFNGYTF.

The V call is TRBV5-6, the J call TRBJ1-1; TRBD1 matches 8 bases. Looked up from germline, CDR1 is SGHDT and CDR2 is YYEEEE. V trimming: 2 bases; J trimming: 0 bases; junction bases outside the gene matches: 6. CDR3 size: 16 residues. CDR3 in DNA: TGTGCCAGCAGCTTACGGAGGGACAGGTTGAACACTGAAGCTTTCTTT. It encodes CASSLRRDRLNTEAFF.

The rearrangement uses TRBV25-1 and TRBJ1-1; weak D call: TRBD1 (6 bases). With 5 bases removed from V and 4 bases from J, the gap between germline ends came to 17 bases. The CDR3 consists of 15 residues. Per the germline V gene, CDR1 is MGHDK and CDR2 is SYGVNS. Here the CDR3 DNA reads TGTGCCAGCAGTCTACTACAGGGAGGAATCACTGAAGCTTTCTTT. Translated, it gives CASSLLQGGITEAFF.

The chain recombines TRBV3-1 (or the pseudogene TRBV3-2) with TRBJ1-5; D unclear. The CDR3 covers 14 residues. V was pared by 2 bases and J by 7 bases, with 12 bases between. The V gene's germline CDR1 is LGHDT and CDR2 YNNKEL (reference sequence). The CDR3 nucleotides read TGTGCCAGCAGCCAATTGGCAGGACGACAGCCCCAGCATTTT. It translates to CASSQLAGRQPQHF.

The genes are TRBV5-1 and TRBJ2-3; 7 nucleotides align to TRBD1. J gave up 1 base and V 6 bases, and 5 bases lay outside the gene matches. CDR1 is SGHRS, CDR2 YFSETQ, per germline. The length of the CDR3 is 14 residues. The CDR3 DNA follows: TGCGCCAGCAAGTCCGGACAGGGCACAGATACGCAGTATTTT. It is translated as CASKSGQGTDTQYF.

The CDR3 nucleotides read TGCGCCAGCAGCCCGCCCAGGTCGGGCAGGAGCTCCTACGAGCAGTACTTC. Amino acid sequence: CASSPPRSGRSSYEQYF. This chain joins TRBV5-1 and TRBJ2-7; D is uncertain. This CDR3 has 17 residues. Germline V gene sequence: CDR1 SGHRS, CDR2 YFSETQ. Trimming took 4 bases from V and 0 from J, leaving 20 bases between them.

This clone was counted many times. V gene TRBV4-1 combines with J gene TRBJ1-2; tentatively, D is TRBD1 (6 bases). Trimming shortened V by 2 bases and J by 5 bases, and 18 bases separated the two germline ends. Germline CDR1 and CDR2: MGHRA and YSYEKL. The CDR3 consists of 16 residues. The CDR3 protein is CASSQPAHDRKYGYTF. CDR3 in DNA: TGCGCCAGCAGCCAACCCGCCCATGACAGGAAATATGGCTACACCTTC.

CDR3 in amino acids: CSASPNSNQPQHF. DNA for the CDR3: TGCAGTGCTAGTCCTAATAGCAATCAGCCCCAGCATTTT. The chain employs TRBV20-1 and TRBJ1-5; D is uncertain. Germline V CDR1 and CDR2: DFQATT, SNEGSKA (reference sequence). Trimming pared 3 bases from V and 0 bases from J, leaving 6 bases between. The length of the CDR3 is 13 residues.

The chain couples TRBV5-1 to TRBJ1-5; 10 nucleotides line up with TRBD1. Germline V gene data show CDR1 as SGHRS and CDR2 as YFSETQ. This CDR3 contains 15 residues. The V gene end was trimmed by 5 bases and the J gene end by 7 bases; junction bases not matched to a gene: 9. CDR3 nucleotide sequence: TGCGCCAGCAGAACCGGGACAGGGGTTGGGCAGCCCCAGCATTTT. Protein sequence: CASRTGTGVGQPQHF.

The J gene is TRBJ1-4, the V gene TRBV5-6; D may be TRBD1 (6 bases). Per the germline V gene, CDR1 is SGHDT and CDR2 is YYEEEE. This CDR3 contains 14 residues. V lost 2 bases and J 7 bases, leaving 12 bases between the germline ends. In DNA, the CDR3 is TGTGCCAGCAGCTTCGGACAGCTCGGTGAAAAACTGTTTTTT. Translating gives CASSFGQLGEKLFF.

Here the CDR3 reads CASGGRSASYGYTF. The CDR3 bases are TGTGCCAGCGGGGGCCGGTCGGCCTCCTATGGCTACACCTTC. The chain combines TRBV6-5 with TRBJ1-2; the D gene is possibly TRBD1 (6 bases). V was pared by 8 bases and J by 4 bases, with 17 bases between. Germline V gene lookup returns CDR1 MNHEY and CDR2 SVGAGI. This CDR3 comprises 14 residues.

The J gene is TRBJ2-1, the V gene TRBV3-1 (or the pseudogene TRBV3-2), with TRBD2 matching over 7 bases. Per the germline V gene, CDR1 is LGHDT and CDR2 is YNNKEL (reference sequence). J was trimmed by 8 bases and V by 1 base; bases with no gene match: 17. This CDR3 is 18 amino acids long. The CDR3 DNA is TGTGCCAGCAGCCAAGCCCTGGGGGGGTCAGGATTTGAGGATGAGCAGTTCTTC. Translation: CASSQALGGSGFEDEQFF.

This chain joins TRBV7-2 and TRBJ2-7; 9 nucleotides align to TRBD2. The ends lost 5 bases at V and 1 base at J; junction bases unmatched: 6. The CDR3 loop spans 15 amino acids. In germline, CDR1 is SGHTA, CDR2 FQGNSA. The CDR3 bases are TGTGCCAGCAGCCCCGGGACTAGCCGGTCCTACGAGCAGTACTTC. Protein product: CASSPGTSRSYEQYF.

V gene TRBV11-2 combines with J gene TRBJ2-5; 12 nucleotides line up with TRBD2. J was trimmed by 5 bases and V by 3 bases; bases with no gene match: 4. CDR3 length: 15 residues. Germline lookup yields CDR1 SGHAT and CDR2 FQNNGV. The CDR3 loop reads CASSFRLAGVETQYF. CDR3 coding DNA: TGTGCCAGCAGCTTTCGACTAGCGGGAGTTGAGACCCAGTACTTC.

A single count supports this clone. The chain carries TRBV7-8 and TRBJ1-4; D remains unclear. The CDR3 runs to 15 residues. Per germline, CDR1 SGHVS and CDR2 FQNEAQ. Trimming removed 1 base at V and 4 bases at J, with 10 bases between. The CDR3 reads CASSLEQRINEKLFF. Here the CDR3 DNA reads TGTGCCAGCAGCTTAGAGCAGCGAATTAATGAAAAACTGTTTTTT.

The rearrangement joins TRBV15 to TRBJ2-3; tentatively, D is TRBD1 (6 bases). CDR1 is LNHNV and CDR2 is YYDKDF in the germline V gene (reference sequence). V lost 6 bases to trimming and J lost 0 bases, with 13 bases between them. This CDR3 comprises 15 residues. The CDR3 coding sequence is TGTGCCACCAGAAGGTATCAGGGGAGCACAGATACGCAGTATTTT. Translating gives CATRRYQGSTDTQYF.

The V gene is TRBV7-2, the J gene TRBJ2-3, with no clear D. The CDR3 sequence is 12 residues long. Germline V gene lookup returns CDR1 SGHTA and CDR2 FQGNSA. Trimming removed 2 bases at V and 5 bases at J, with 5 bases between. Written as DNA, the CDR3 is TGTGCCAGCAGCTTATCTATAGATACGCAGTATTTT. It yields the protein CASSLSIDTQYF. The variable domain in full, completed from reference TRBV7-2 and TRBJ2-3, reads GAGVSQSPSNKVTEKGKDVELRCDPISGHTALYWYRQSLGQGLEFLIYFQGNSAPDKSGLPSDRFSAERTGGSVSTLTIQRTQQEDSAVYLCASSLSIDTQYFGPGTRLTVL.